One and the same sample provided the 25 T cell receptor beta chains below, sequenced in a study of T cell responses to AZD1222 COVID-19 vaccine. This table comes from immunoSEQ multiplex PCR, and its TCRdb copy is limited to in-frame clones, with some not included. Of about 210,000 clones listed, roughly 92% are singletons. Sequenced material: peripheral blood, taken on day 0 of AZD1222 vaccination. These receptors were taken from an adult in good health.

V gene TRBV5-1 combines with J gene TRBJ2-5; 10 bases agree with TRBD2. The CDR3 loop spans 14 amino acids. Germline V gives CDR1 SGHRS, CDR2 YFSETQ. Trimming cost V 2 bases and J 5 bases; bases outside gene matches: 3. CDR3 loop: CASSLSGGGETQYF. Here the CDR3 DNA reads TGCGCCAGCAGCTTAAGCGGGGGGGGCGAGACCCAGTACTTC.

The V gene is TRBV7-6, the J gene TRBJ1-2; D unclear. This CDR3 region has 14 residues. The V end was cut by 2 bases, the J end by 2 bases, with 9 bases between. CDR1 and CDR2 from the germline V gene are SGHVS and FNYEAQ. CDR3 amino acids: CASSLYRGNYGYTF. The CDR3 region has the DNA TGTGCCAGCAGCTTATACCGGGGAAACTATGGCTACACCTTC.

J is TRBJ2-7 and V is TRBV3-1 (or the pseudogene TRBV3-2); a possible D gene is TRBD1 (6 bases). Germline-derived CDR1 and CDR2 are LGHDT and YNNKEL (reference sequence). Trimming removed 2 bases from V and 5 bases from J, with 16 bases in between. The CDR3 totals 15 residues. This CDR3 reads CASSQRARGIDEQYF. In DNA form, the CDR3 reads TGTGCCAGCAGCCAACGGGCCAGGGGAATCGACGAGCAGTACTTC.

This clone has just a few counts. The rearrangement uses TRBV19 and TRBJ1-5; D call uncertain. This CDR3 comprises 16 residues. V lost 2 bases to trimming and J lost 3 bases, with 14 bases between them. Per germline, CDR1 LNHDA and CDR2 SQIVND (reference sequence). The CDR3 bases are TGTGCCAGTAGTATATTGAGAACCGGACCCAATCAGCCCCAGCATTTT. This encodes CASSILRTGPNQPQHF.

The sample holds a few counts of this clone. The chain joins TRBV15 to TRBJ2-3; TRBD2 might be the D (6 bases). Trimming took off 4 bases at V and 5 bases at J, with 13 bases between the two ends. This CDR3 is 14 amino acids long. From germline, CDR1 is LNHNV and CDR2 YYDKDF (reference sequence). The CDR3 bases are TGTGCCACCAGCATCCTCGGGACTCGAGATACGCAGTATTTT. Amino acid sequence: CATSILGTRDTQYF.

This clone showed up just once. This chain connects TRBV6-5 to TRBJ1-1; tentatively, D is TRBD1 (5 bases). CDR1 and CDR2 (germline): MNHEY, SVGAGI. The CDR3 is 14 amino acids. The ends were cut back, 7 bases at V and 5 bases at J, with 17 bases in the middle. The CDR3 loop reads CASKTGTRGTEAFF. As DNA, the CDR3 is TGTGCCAGCAAAACCGGGACCCGAGGAACTGAAGCTTTCTTT.

This chain uses TRBV29-1 with TRBJ2-7; D call uncertain. From germline, CDR1 is SQVTM and CDR2 ANQGSEA. The CDR3 spans 12 residues. Trimming cost V 4 bases and J 5 bases, with 12 bases left between them. DNA for the CDR3: TGCAGCGTTGCCCCCTTCGAGAACGAGCAGTACTTC. It translates to CSVAPFENEQYF.

This rearrangement joins TRBV19 to TRBJ1-2; tentative D call: TRBD1 (6 bases). Trimming left V 5 bases short and J 4 bases short, with 14 bases between. This CDR3 spans 14 amino acids. Germline V gene sequence: CDR1 LNHDA, CDR2 SQIVND (reference sequence). For the CDR3, the DNA is TGTGCCAGTAGTCACCGACAGGCCAGCTATGGCTACACCTTC. Its protein product is CASSHRQASYGYTF.

The rearrangement links TRBV2 to TRBJ2-6; D is unresolved. With 7 bases removed from V and 4 bases from J, the gap between germline ends came to 14 bases. The germline gives CDR1 SNHLY, CDR2 FYNNEI. The CDR3 loop spans 15 amino acids. CDR3 sequence (DNA): TGTGCCAGCATTCGGACGGTCTCCGGGGCCAACGTCCTGACTTTC. It encodes CASIRTVSGANVLTF.

The J gene is TRBJ2-7, the V gene TRBV28; maybe TRBD1 (5 bases). Between the trimmed V and J ends, which lost 3 bases and 8 bases, there was a span of 14 bases. Germline CDR1 reads MDHEN; CDR2 reads SYDVKM. The CDR3 spans 13 residues. As DNA, the CDR3 is TGTGCCAGCAGTTTGCGCACAGGCGTCCAGCAGTACTTC. As protein: CASSLRTGVQQYF.

This chain uses TRBV27 with TRBJ1-1; 7 nucleotides align to TRBD1. The CDR3 has 13 amino acids. From germline, CDR1 is MNHEY and CDR2 SMNVEV (reference sequence). V lost 5 bases and J lost 1; bases outside the gene matches: 1. DNA for the CDR3: TGTGCCAGCAGTGGGACAGAGAACACTGAAGCTTTCTTT. Amino acids: CASSGTENTEAFF.

The chain is built from TRBV1 and TRBJ1-5. TRBV1 constitutes a pseudogene. The CDR3 extends over 11 amino acids. CDR3 loop: CTSSQGQPQHF. CDR3 bases: TGCACCAGCAGCCAAGGCCAGCCCCAGCATTTT.

The V call is TRBV28, the J call TRBJ2-7; 8 nucleotides agree with TRBD1. This CDR3 region has 14 residues. Trimming at V came to 8 bases and at J to 4 bases, leaving 10 bases not matched to a gene. CDR1 MDHEN and CDR2 SYDVKM come from the germline V gene. CDR3: CASVGQGARYEQYF. The CDR3 coding sequence is TGTGCCAGCGTCGGGCAGGGGGCGCGTTACGAGCAGTACTTC.

This chain joins TRBV9 and TRBJ2-1; D is possibly TRBD1 (5 bases). Trimming shortened V by 4 bases and J by 2 bases, and 19 bases separated the two germline ends. CDR3 length: 17 residues. The germline CDR1 and CDR2 sequences are SGDLS and YYNGEE. As DNA, the CDR3 is TGTGCCAGCAGCATGCGGACAAACAGGCACCCCTACAATGAGCAGTTCTTC. This gives the protein CASSMRTNRHPYNEQFF.

This chain joins TRBV11-1 and TRBJ2-5, with a possible D match to TRBD1 (5 bases). Trimming took off 5 bases at V and 4 bases at J, with 14 bases between the two ends. The CDR3 has 14 residues. CDR1 and CDR2 from the germline V gene are SGHAT and FQDESV (reference sequence). CDR3 in DNA: TGTGCCAGCAGCCCCAGGGCCCTCCCAGAGACCCAGTACTTC. Translating it yields CASSPRALPETQYF.

This rearrangement joins TRBV19 to TRBJ1-4; D possibly corresponds to TRBD1 (6 bases). From germline, CDR1 is LNHDA and CDR2 SQIVND (reference sequence). The CDR3 totals 12 residues. Trimming pared 9 bases from V and 8 bases from J, leaving 13 bases between. As DNA, the CDR3 is TGTGCCAGCCGACAGGATGGGGAAAAACTGTTTTTT. Encoded protein: CASRQDGEKLFF.

The rearrangement uses TRBV19 and TRBJ1-1; D is ambiguous. Germline V gene lookup returns CDR1 LNHDA and CDR2 SQIVND (reference sequence). The CDR3 consists of 13 residues. V was shortened by 7 bases and J by 1 base, with 10 bases between the two germline ends. This chain's CDR3 is CASTREGNTEAFF. DNA of the CDR3: TGTGCCAGTACTCGGGAGGGGAACACTGAAGCTTTCTTT.

In the case of this clone: At one of its ends the junction is not consistent with the germline gene, which may arise from a read error. The V and J genes are TRBV6-6 and TRBJ2-1, with TRBD2 identical over 11 bases. CDR3 length equals 15 residues. Germline V CDR1 and CDR2: MNHNY, SVGAGI (reference sequence). CDR3 in amino acids: CASSYHTPSGGQVLF. The CDR3 DNA reads as TGTGCCAGCAGTTACCATACTCCTAGCGGGGGGCAGGTGCTCTTC.

CDR3 amino acids: CATSREGRHTDTQYF. The CDR3, as DNA: TGTGCCACCAGCAGAGAGGGAAGGCACACAGATACGCAGTATTTT. The chain combines TRBV15 with TRBJ2-3; D call uncertain. The CDR3 contains 15 residues. Between the trimmed V and J ends, which lost 0 bases and 2 bases, there was a span of 9 bases. Germline CDR1 LNHNV, CDR2 YYDKDF (reference sequence).

The CDR3 sequence is CASSDPLIYEQYF. Here the CDR3 DNA reads TGCGCCAGCAGTGACCCCCTAATCTACGAGCAGTACTTC. The chain employs TRBV10-1 and TRBJ2-7; D gene uncertain. V lost 3 bases and J lost 3, with 9 bases in between. This CDR3 comprises 13 residues. The germline gives CDR1 WNHNN, CDR2 SYGVQD (reference sequence).

CDR3 region: CASSHGTGELFF. CDR3 sequence (DNA): TGTGCCAGCAGTCACGGTACGGGGGAGCTGTTTTTT. The rearrangement uses TRBV7-3 and TRBJ2-2; the D is unclear. CDR1 and CDR2 from the germline V gene are SGHTA and FQGTGA. CDR3 length: 12 residues. V dropped 6 bases and J dropped 8 bases, with 10 bases sitting between them.

The rearrangement uses TRBV29-1 and TRBJ2-4; D is uncertain. The CDR3 is made up of 12 amino acids. In germline, CDR1 is SQVTM, CDR2 ANQGSEA. The V gene lost 3 bases and the J gene lost 0 bases, with 3 bases spanning the gap. CDR3 in DNA: TGCAGCGTTGACTCAGCCAAAAACATTCAGTACTTC. It encodes CSVDSAKNIQYF.

V and J are TRBV3-1 (or the pseudogene TRBV3-2) and TRBJ1-2; a possible D gene is TRBD1 (6 bases). The CDR3 is made up of 15 amino acids. Trimming cost V 4 bases and J 0 bases, with 12 bases left between them. Germline CDR1 and CDR2: LGHDT and YNNKEL (reference sequence). CDR3 residues: CASSPGAIANYGYTF. The CDR3 DNA follows: TGTGCCAGCAGCCCAGGGGCGATAGCTAACTATGGCTACACCTTC.

The rearrangement links TRBV20-1 to TRBJ1-1; TRBD1 might be the D (5 bases). This CDR3 spans 11 amino acids. V dropped 3 bases and J dropped 9 bases, with 11 bases sitting between them. Germline CDR1 is DFQATT and CDR2 is SNEGSKA (reference sequence). CDR3 sequence reads: CSARRQPKAFF. The CDR3 DNA sequence: TGCAGTGCTAGGAGACAGCCAAAAGCTTTCTTT.

V usage is TRBV28 and J usage is TRBJ1-6; D is perhaps TRBD1 (5 bases). This CDR3 spans 15 amino acids. Germline lookup yields CDR1 MDHEN and CDR2 SYDVKM. As DNA, the CDR3 is TGTGCAAGTCGGGGCGGAACATTCTATAATTCACCCCTCCACTTT. It yields the protein CASRGGTFYNSPLHF.